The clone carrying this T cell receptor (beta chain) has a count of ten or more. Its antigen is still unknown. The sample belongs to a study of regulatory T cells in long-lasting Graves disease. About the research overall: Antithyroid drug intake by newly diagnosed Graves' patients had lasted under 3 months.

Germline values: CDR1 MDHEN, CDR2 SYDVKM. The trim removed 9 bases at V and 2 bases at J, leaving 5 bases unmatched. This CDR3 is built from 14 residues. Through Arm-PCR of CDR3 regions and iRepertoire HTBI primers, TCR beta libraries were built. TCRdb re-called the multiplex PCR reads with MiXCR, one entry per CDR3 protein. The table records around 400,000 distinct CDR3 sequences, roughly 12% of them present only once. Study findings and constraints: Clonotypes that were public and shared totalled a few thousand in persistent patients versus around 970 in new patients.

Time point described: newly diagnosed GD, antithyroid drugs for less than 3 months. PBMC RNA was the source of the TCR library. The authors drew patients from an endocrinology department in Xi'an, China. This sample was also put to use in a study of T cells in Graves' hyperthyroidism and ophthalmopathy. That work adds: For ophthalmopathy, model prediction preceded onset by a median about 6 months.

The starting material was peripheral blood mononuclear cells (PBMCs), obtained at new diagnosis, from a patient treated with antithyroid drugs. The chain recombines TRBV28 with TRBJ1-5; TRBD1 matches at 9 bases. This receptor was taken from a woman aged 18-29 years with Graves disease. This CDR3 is CASTGGWGNQPQHF. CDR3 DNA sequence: TGTGCCAGTACAGGGGGCTGGGGCAATCAGCCCCAGCATTTT.